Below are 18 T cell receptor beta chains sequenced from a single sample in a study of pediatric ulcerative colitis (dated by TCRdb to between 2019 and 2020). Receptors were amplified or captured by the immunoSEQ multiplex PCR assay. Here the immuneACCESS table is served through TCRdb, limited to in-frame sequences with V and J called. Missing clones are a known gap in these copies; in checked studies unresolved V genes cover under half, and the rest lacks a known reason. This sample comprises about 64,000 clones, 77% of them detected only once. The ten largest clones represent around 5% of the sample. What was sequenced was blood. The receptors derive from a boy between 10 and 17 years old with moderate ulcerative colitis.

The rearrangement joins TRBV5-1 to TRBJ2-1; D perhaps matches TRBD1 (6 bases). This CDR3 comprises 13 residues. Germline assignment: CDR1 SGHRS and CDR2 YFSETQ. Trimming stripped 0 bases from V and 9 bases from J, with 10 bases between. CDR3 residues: CASSLGGGGEQFF. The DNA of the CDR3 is TGCGCCAGCAGCTTGGGAGGGGGTGGTGAGCAGTTCTTC.

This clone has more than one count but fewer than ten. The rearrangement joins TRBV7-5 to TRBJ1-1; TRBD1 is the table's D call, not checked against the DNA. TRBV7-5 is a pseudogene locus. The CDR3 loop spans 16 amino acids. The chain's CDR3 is CVRSSDPDRGNTEAFF. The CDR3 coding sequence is TGTGTCAGAAGTTCCGACCCGGACAGGGGGAACACTGAAGCTTTCTTT.

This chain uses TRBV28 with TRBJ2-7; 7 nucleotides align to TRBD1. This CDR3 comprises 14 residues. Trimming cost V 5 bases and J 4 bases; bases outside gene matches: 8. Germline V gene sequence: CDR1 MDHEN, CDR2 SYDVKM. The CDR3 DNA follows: TGTGCCAGCAGTAAACCGGGACAGCCTTACGAGCAGTACTTC. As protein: CASSKPGQPYEQYF.

DNA for the CDR3: TGTGCCAGCAGCTTATGGACAGGGCACTTAGGCGAGCAGTACTTC. It specifies CASSLWTGHLGEQYF. The chain uses TRBV7-9 and TRBJ2-7; 8 nucleotides agree with TRBD1. This CDR3 has 15 residues. Germline V CDR1 and CDR2: SEHNR, FQNEAQ (reference sequence). Trimming took 2 bases from V and 6 from J; bases not matched to a gene: 9.

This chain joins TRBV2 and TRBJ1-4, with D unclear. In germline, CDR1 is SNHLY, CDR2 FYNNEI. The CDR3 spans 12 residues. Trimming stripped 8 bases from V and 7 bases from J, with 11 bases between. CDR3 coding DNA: TGTGCCAGCCGTCCGGGCTTTGAAAAACTGTTTTTT. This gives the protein CASRPGFEKLFF.

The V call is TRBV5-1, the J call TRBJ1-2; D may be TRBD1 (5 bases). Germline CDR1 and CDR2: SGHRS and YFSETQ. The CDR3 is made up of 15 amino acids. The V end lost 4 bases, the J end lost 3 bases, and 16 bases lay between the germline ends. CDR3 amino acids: CASSTHFRDHYGYTF. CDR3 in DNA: TGCGCCAGCAGCACCCACTTCAGGGACCACTATGGCTACACCTTC.

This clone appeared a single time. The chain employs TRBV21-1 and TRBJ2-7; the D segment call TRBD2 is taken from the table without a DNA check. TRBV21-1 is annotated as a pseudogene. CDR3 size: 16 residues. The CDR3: CASNGYAGPLIYEQYF. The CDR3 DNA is TGTGCCAGCAACGGCTACGCGGGACCCCTGATCTACGAGCAGTACTTC.

The CDR3: CASSYQAGGSPLHF. DNA of the CDR3: TGTGCCAGCAGTTACCAAGCTGGGGGTTCACCCCTCCACTTT. The chain combines TRBV6-6 with TRBJ1-6, with a weak D call TRBD1 (5 bases). CDR1 is MNHNY and CDR2 is SVGAGI in the germline V gene (reference sequence). There are 14 residues in the CDR3. Trimming removed 2 bases from V and 9 bases from J, with 11 bases in between.

The CDR3 sequence: CASRHLWGGYNEQFF. DNA for the CDR3: TGTGCCAGTCGACATTTGTGGGGGGGATACAATGAGCAGTTCTTC. This rearrangement joins TRBV19 to TRBJ2-1; 7 positions agree with TRBD2. The germline CDR1 and CDR2 sequences are LNHDA and SQIVND (reference sequence). CDR3 size: 15 residues. V was clipped by 8 bases and J by 4 bases; unmatched bases: 11.

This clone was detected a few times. CDR3 amino acids: CASSDRGNEKLFF. CDR3 DNA: TGTGCCAGCAGTGACAGGGGAAATGAAAAACTGTTTTTT. The V and J genes are TRBV27 and TRBJ1-4, with 8 bases fitting TRBD1. The CDR3 covers 13 residues. V dropped 5 bases and J dropped 5; count of bases not matched to a gene: 1. CDR1 MNHEY and CDR2 SMNVEV come from the germline V gene (reference sequence).

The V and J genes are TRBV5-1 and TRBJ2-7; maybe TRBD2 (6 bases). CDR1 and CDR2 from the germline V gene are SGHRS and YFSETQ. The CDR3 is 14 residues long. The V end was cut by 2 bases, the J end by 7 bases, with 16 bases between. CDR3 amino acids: CASSFGGSGREQYF. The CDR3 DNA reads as TGCGCCAGCAGCTTCGGAGGGAGCGGGCGGGAGCAGTACTTC.

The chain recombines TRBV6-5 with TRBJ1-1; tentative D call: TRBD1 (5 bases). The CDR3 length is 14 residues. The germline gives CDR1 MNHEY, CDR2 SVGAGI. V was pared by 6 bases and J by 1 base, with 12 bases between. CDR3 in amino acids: CASRIDSPNTEAFF. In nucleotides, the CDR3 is TGTGCCAGCAGAATCGACAGCCCGAACACTGAAGCTTTCTTT.

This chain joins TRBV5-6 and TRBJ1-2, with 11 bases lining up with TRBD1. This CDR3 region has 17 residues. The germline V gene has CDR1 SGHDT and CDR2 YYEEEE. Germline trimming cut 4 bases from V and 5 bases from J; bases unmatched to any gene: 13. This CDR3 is CASSPGQGAALGYGYTF. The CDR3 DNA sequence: TGTGCCAGCAGCCCCGGACAGGGGGCAGCTTTGGGTTATGGCTACACCTTC.

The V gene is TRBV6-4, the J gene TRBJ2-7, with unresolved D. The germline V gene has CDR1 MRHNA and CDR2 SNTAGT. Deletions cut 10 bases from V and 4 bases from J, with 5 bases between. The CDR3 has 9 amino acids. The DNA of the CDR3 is TGTGCCACCAAGTACGAGCAGTACTTC. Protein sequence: CATKYEQYF.

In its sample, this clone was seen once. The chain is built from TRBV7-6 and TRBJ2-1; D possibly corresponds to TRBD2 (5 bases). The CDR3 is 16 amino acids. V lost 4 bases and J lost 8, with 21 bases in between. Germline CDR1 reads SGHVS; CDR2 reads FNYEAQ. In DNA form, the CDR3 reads TGTGCCAGCAGCTCCCCAACCGGGTCCCTAGCCCATGAGCAGTTCTTC. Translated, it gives CASSSPTGSLAHEQFF.

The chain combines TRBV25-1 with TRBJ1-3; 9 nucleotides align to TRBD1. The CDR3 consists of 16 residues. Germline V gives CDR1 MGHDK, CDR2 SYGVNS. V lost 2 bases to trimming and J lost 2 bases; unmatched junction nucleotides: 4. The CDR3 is CASSELGQGTGNTIYF. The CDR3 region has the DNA TGTGCCAGCAGTGAACTGGGACAGGGCACTGGAAACACCATATATTTT.

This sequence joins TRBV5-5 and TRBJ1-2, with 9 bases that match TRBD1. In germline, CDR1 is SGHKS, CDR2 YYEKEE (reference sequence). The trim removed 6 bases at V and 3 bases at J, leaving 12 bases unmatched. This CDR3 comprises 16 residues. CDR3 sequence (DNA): TGTGCCAGCAACCTAGCGGGACAGGGATCTTACTATGGCTACACCTTC. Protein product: CASNLAGQGSYYGYTF.

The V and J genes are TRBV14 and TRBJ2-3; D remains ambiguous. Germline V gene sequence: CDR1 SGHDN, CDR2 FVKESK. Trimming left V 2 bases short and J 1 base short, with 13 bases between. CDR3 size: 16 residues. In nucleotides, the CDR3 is TGTGCCAGCAGCCAATCTGCTTGGACCCGCACAGATACGCAGTATTTT. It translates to CASSQSAWTRTDTQYF.